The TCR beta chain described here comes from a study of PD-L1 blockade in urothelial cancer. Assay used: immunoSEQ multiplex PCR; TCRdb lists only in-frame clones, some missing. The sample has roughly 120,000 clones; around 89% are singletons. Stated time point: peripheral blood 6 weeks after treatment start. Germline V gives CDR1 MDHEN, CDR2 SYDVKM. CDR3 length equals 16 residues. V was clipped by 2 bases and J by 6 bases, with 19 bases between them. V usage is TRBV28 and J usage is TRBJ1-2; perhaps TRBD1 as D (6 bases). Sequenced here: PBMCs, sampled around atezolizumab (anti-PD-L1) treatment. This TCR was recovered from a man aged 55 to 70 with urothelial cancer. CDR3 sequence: CASSLHFSGGGDGYTF. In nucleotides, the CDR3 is TGTGCCAGCAGTTTACACTTCTCGGGCGGGGGCGATGGCTACACCTTC.